Shown below are 4 T cell receptor beta chains from a single sample sequenced in a study of CD8 T cells in Susac syndrome. With random hexamers, reverse transcription was performed on roughly 0.45 to 1 ug of RNA. MiXCR was run by TCRdb on the immunoSEQ multiplex PCR reads, yielding one entry per CDR3 protein. There are approximately 120,000 distinct CDR3 sequences in the sample; roughly 89% occur only once, and around 0.25% lies in the top ten. Sequenced: CD8+ T cells from PBMCs. These receptors were obtained from a human donor with multiple sclerosis.

The rearrangement joins TRBV3-1 to TRBJ2-3; D is undetermined. Trimming left V 5 bases short and J 6 bases short, with 3 bases between. The CDR3 has 10 amino acids. Germline CDR1 LGHDT, CDR2 YNNKEL (reference sequence). CDR3 protein: CASSMDTQYF. The CDR3 DNA sequence: TGTGCCAGCAGCATGGATACGCAGTATTTT.

The rearrangement joins TRBV7-2 to TRBJ2-1, with D possibly TRBD2 on 6 matching bases. The CDR3 runs 13 residues. Per the germline V gene, CDR1 is SGHTA and CDR2 is FQGNSA. V was cut by 4 bases and J by 8 bases, with 12 bases left in between. DNA of the CDR3: TGTGCCAGCAGCTGGGACTTAGGCTATGAGCAGTTCTTC. It encodes CASSWDLGYEQFF.

The genes are TRBV5-1 and TRBJ1-1, with D hard to call. V gave up 4 bases and J gave up 4 bases, with 8 bases separating them. Per germline, CDR1 SGHRS and CDR2 YFSETQ. The CDR3 contains 12 residues. The CDR3 DNA is TGCGCCAGCAGCCTGACAAGCACTGAAGCTTTCTTT. Encoded protein: CASSLTSTEAFF.

J is TRBJ2-7 and V is TRBV29-1, with D possibly being TRBD2 (6 bases). The V end lost 5 bases, the J end lost 3 bases, and 11 bases lay between the germline ends. There are 12 residues in the CDR3. The germline V gene has CDR1 SQVTM and CDR2 ANQGSEA. The CDR3, as DNA: TGCAGCGTTAAGACTAGTCTCTACGAGCAGTACTTC. Translating it yields CSVKTSLYEQYF.